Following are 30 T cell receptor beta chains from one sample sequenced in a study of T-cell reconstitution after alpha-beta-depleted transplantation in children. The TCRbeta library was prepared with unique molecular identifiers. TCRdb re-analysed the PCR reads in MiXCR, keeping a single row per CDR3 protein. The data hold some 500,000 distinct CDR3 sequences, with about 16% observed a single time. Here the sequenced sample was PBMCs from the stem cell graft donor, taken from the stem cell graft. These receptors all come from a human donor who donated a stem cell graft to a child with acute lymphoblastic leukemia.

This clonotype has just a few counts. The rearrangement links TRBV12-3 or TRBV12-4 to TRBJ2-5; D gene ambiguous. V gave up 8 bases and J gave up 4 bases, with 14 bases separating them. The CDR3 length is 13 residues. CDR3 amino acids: CASGGTLGETQYF. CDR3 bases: TGTGCCAGCGGTGGAACTTTAGGAGAGACCCAGTACTTC.

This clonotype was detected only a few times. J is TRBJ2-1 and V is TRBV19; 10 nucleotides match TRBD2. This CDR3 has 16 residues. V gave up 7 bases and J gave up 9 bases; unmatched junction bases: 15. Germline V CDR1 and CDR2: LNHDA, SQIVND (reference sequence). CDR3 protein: CASILPPSGRAGEQFF. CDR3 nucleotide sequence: TGTGCCAGTATTCTCCCCCCAAGCGGGAGGGCCGGTGAGCAGTTCTTC.

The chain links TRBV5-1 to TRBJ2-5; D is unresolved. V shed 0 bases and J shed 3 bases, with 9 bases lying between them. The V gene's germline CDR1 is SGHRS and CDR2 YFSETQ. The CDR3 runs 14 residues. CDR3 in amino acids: CASSLERPKETQYF. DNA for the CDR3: TGCGCCAGCAGCTTGGAGCGCCCCAAAGAGACCCAGTACTTC.

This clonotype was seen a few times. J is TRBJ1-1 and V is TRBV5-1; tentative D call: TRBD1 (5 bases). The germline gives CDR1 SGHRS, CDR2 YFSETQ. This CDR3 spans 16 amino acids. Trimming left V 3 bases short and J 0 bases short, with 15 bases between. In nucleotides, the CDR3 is TGCGCCAGCAGCTGGGGCCAGGGCGGAATGAACACTGAAGCTTTCTTT. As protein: CASSWGQGGMNTEAFF.

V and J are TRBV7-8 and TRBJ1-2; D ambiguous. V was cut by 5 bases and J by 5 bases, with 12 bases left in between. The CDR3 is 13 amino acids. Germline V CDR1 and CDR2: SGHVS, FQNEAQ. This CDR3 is CASSPTGEYGYTF. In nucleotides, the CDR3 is TGTGCCAGCAGCCCGACCGGGGAATATGGCTACACCTTC.

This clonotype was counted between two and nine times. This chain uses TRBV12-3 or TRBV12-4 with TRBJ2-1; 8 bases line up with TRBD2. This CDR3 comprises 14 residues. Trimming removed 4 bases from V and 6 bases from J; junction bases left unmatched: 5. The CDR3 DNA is TGTGCCAGCAGTTCGGCGGGAGGTGGCAATGAGCAGTTCTTC. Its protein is CASSSAGGGNEQFF.

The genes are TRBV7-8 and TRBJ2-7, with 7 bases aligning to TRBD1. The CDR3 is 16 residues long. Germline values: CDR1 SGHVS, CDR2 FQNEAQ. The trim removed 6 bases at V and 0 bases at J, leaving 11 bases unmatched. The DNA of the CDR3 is TGTGCCAGCAGAAAAGGGCCCGGGACAGCCTCCTACGAGCAGTACTTC. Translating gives CASRKGPGTASYEQYF.

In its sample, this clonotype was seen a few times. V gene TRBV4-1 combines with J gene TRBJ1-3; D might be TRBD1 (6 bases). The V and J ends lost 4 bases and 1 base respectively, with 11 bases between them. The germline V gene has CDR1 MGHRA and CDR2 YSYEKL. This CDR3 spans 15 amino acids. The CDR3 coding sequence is TGCGCCAGCAGCCGCATCGGGACATCTGGAAACACCATATATTTT. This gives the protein CASSRIGTSGNTIYF.

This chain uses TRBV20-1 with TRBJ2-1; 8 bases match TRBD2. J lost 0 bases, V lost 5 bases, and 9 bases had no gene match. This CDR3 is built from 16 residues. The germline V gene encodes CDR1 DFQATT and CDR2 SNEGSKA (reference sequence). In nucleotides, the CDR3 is TGCAGTGCTGGGAGCTTCCTAGCGGGCTCCTACAATGAGCAGTTCTTC. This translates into CSAGSFLAGSYNEQFF.

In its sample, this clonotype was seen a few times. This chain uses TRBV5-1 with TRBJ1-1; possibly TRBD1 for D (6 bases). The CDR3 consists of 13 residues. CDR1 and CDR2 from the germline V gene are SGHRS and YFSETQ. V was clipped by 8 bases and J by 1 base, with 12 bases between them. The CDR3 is CASRTARNTEAFF. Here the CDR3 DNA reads TGCGCCAGTAGGACAGCCAGGAACACTGAAGCTTTCTTT. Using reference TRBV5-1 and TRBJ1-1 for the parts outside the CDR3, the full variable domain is KAGVTQTPRYLIKTRGQQVTLSCSPISGHRSVSWYQQTPGQGLQFLFEYFSETQRNKGNFPGRFSGRQFSNSRSEMNVSTLELGDSALYLCASRTARNTEAFFGQGTRLTVV.

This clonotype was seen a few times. CDR3 loop: CSARDSGRTYEQYF. The CDR3 nucleotides read TGCAGTGCTAGAGATAGTGGCCGTACCTACGAGCAGTACTTC. The chain recombines TRBV20-1 with TRBJ2-7; no clear D gene. Trimming removed 0 bases from V and 2 bases from J, with 11 bases in between. Germline V CDR1 and CDR2: DFQATT, SNEGSKA (reference sequence). The CDR3 has 14 amino acids.

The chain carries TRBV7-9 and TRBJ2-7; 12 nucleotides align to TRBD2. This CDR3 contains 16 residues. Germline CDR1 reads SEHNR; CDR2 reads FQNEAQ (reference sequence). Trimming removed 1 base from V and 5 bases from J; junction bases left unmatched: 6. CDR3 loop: CASSLEVGLAGNEQYF. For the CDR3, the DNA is TGTGCCAGCAGCTTAGAGGTGGGACTAGCGGGTAACGAGCAGTACTTC.

The CDR3, as DNA: TGTGCCAGCAGCTTAGGGTCTATCGGAGAGACCCAGTACTTC. Translating it yields CASSLGSIGETQYF. This chain joins TRBV11-3 and TRBJ2-5; D ambiguous. The CDR3 consists of 14 residues. Per the germline V gene, CDR1 is SGHNT and CDR2 is YENEEA. V was pared by 1 base and J by 4 bases, with 10 bases between.

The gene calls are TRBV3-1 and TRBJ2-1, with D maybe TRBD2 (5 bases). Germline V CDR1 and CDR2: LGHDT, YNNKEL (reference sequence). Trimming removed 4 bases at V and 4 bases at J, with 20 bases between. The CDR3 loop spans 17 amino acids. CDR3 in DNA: TGTGCCAGCAGCCGCATGTTAGGACTCTCAACTTACAATGAGCAGTTCTTC. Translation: CASSRMLGLSTYNEQFF.

CDR3 sequence reads: CASSLFTETGVSYEQYF. CDR3 DNA: TGCGCCAGCAGCTTGTTTACAGAGACAGGGGTCTCCTACGAGCAGTACTTC. The V and J genes are TRBV5-1 and TRBJ2-7, with TRBD1 matching over 8 bases. J gave up 0 bases and V 1 base, and 9 bases lay outside the gene matches. From germline, CDR1 is SGHRS and CDR2 YFSETQ. The CDR3 runs 17 residues.

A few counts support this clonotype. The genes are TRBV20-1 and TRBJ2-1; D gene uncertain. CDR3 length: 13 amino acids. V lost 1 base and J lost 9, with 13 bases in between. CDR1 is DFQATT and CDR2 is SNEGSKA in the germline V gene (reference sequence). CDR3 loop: CSARAPRGGEQFF. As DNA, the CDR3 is TGCAGTGCTAGAGCACCCCGAGGCGGTGAGCAGTTCTTC.

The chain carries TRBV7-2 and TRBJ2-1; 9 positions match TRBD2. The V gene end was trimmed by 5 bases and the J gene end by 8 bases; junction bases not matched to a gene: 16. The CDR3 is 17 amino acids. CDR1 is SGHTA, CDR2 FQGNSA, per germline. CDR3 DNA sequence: TGTGCCAGCAGCCTCCCTTTAGGCGGGAGGGCTAGCGATGAGCAGTTCTTC. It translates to CASSLPLGGRASDEQFF.

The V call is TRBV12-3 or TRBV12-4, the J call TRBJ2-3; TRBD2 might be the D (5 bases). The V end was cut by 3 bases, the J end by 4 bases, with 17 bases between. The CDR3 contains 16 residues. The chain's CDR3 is CASSFQDYVFPDTQYF. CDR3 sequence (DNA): TGTGCCAGCAGTTTTCAAGACTATGTGTTCCCAGATACGCAGTATTTT.

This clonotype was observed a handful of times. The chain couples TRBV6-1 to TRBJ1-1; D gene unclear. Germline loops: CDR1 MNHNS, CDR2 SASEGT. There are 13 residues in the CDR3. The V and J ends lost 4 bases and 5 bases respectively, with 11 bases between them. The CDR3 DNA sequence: TGTGCCAGCAGTGTCGGGCAGCTTACTGAAGCTTTCTTT. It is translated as CASSVGQLTEAFF.

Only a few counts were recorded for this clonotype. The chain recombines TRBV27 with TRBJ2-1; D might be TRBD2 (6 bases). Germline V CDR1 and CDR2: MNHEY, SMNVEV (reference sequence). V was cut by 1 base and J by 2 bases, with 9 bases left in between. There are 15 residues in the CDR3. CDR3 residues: CASSLYGGAYNEQFF. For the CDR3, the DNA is TGTGCCAGCAGTTTATACGGCGGGGCCTACAATGAGCAGTTCTTC.

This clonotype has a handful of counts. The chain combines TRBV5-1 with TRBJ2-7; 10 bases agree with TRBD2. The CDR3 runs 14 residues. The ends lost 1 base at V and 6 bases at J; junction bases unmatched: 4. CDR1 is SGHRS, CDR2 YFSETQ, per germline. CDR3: CASSLPSGRPEQYF. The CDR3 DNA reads TGCGCCAGCAGCTTGCCTAGCGGGAGACCCGAGCAGTACTTC.

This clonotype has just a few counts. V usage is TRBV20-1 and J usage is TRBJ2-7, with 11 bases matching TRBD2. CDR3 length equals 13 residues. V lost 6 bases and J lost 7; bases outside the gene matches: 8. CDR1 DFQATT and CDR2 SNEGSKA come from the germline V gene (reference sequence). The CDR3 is CSASLAGVQEQYF. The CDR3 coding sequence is TGCAGTGCCTCACTAGCGGGAGTGCAGGAGCAGTACTTC.

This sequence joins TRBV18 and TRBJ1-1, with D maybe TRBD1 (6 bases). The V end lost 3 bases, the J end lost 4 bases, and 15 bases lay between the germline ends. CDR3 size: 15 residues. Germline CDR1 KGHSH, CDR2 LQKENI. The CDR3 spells CASSPGGAVGTEAFF. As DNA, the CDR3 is TGTGCCAGCTCACCGGGGGGCGCGGTCGGCACTGAAGCTTTCTTT.

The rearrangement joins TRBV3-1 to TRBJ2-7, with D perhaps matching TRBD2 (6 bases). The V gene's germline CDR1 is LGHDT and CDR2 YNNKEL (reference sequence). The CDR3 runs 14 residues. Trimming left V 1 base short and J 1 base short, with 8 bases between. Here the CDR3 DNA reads TGTGCCAGCAGCCAAGCAGCGGGTTCCTACGAGCAGTACTTC. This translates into CASSQAAGSYEQYF.

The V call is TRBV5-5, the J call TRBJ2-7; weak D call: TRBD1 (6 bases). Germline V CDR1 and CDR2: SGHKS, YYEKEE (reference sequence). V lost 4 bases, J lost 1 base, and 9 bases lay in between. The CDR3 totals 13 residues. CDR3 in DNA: TGTGCCAGCAGCAGGGGGATTTCCTACGAGCAGTACTTC. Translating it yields CASSRGISYEQYF.

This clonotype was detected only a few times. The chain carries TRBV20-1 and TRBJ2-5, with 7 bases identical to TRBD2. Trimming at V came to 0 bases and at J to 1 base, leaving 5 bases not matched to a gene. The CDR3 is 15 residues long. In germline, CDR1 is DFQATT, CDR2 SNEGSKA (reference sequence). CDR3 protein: CSARDPASGQETQYF. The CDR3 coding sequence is TGCAGTGCTAGAGACCCCGCTAGCGGCCAAGAGACCCAGTACTTC.

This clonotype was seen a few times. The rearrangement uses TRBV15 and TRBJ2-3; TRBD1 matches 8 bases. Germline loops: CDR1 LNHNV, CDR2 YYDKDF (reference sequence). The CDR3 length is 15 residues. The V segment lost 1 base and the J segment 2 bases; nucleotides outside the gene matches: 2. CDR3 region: CATSRARGPTDTQYF. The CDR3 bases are TGTGCCACCAGCAGAGCCAGGGGGCCCACAGATACGCAGTATTTT.

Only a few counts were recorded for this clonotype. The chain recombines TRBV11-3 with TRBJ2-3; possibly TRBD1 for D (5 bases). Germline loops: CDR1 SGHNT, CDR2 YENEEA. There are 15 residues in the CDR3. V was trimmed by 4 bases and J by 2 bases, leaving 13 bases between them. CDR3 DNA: TGTGCCAGCAGCTCACAGACAGCACTCACAGATACGCAGTATTTT. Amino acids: CASSSQTALTDTQYF.

CDR3 residues: CASSQGSGQGNTEAFF. The CDR3 DNA sequence: TGCGCCAGCAGCCAAGGGTCGGGACAGGGGAACACTGAAGCTTTCTTT. The rearrangement links TRBV4-1 to TRBJ1-1, with 9 bases aligning to TRBD1. Germline V gene data show CDR1 as MGHRA and CDR2 as YSYEKL. The J segment lost 1 base and the V segment lost 1 base, leaving 4 bases of the junction unmatched. The length of the CDR3 is 16 residues.

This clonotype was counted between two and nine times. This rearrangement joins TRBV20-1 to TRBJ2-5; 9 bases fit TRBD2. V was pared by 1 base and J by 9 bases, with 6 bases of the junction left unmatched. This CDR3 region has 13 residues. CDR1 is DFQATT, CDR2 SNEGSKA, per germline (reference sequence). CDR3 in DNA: TGCAGTGCTAGAGTTGGGAGCGGGAGGCCCCAGTACTTC. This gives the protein CSARVGSGRPQYF.